These T cell receptor beta chains were read from a single sample in a study of low-dose radiotherapy and immunotherapy resistance in tumors. Using its own MiXCR run on the reads, TCRdb lists one record per CDR3 protein. The sample holds tens of thousands of distinct CDR3 sequences, about a quarter seen once. The sequencing here drew on PBMCs, taken before treatment. The receptors shown here come from a male donor with rectosigmoid adenocarcinoma. Both conserved end residues are part of each CDR3. Fields, in order: V gene, J gene, clone size, D gene, CDR3 protein, CDR3 DNA. A D gene is named only where the DNA matches it firmly. Some rows have no size entry. The others give once, few or many, or a class for an expanded clone.

v_gene: TRBV3-1
j_gene: TRBJ1-3
abundance: .
d_gene: .
CDR3aa: CASSQDLSSGNTIYF
CDR3nt: TGTGCCAGCAGCCAAGACCTAAGCTCTGGAAACACCATATATTTT

v_gene: TRBV1
j_gene: TRBJ1-1
abundance: medium-sized
d_gene: .
CDR3aa: CASSQAVGFTEAFF
CDR3nt: TGCGCCAGCAGCCAGGCCGTGGGGTTCACTGAAGCTTTCTTT

v_gene: TRBV29-1
j_gene: TRBJ2-7
abundance: .
d_gene: .
CDR3aa: CSVVNLKNGRVYEQYF
CDR3nt: TGCAGCGTCGTGAACCTGAAGAACGGCAGGGTCTACGAGCAGTACTTC

v_gene: TRBV7-2
j_gene: TRBJ1-5
abundance: once
d_gene: .
CDR3aa: CASSLWDQPQHF
CDR3nt: TGTGCCAGCAGCTTGTGGGATCAGCCCCAGCATTTT

v_gene: TRBV28
j_gene: TRBJ2-2
abundance: .
d_gene: .
CDR3aa: CASSRTYTGELFF
CDR3nt: TGTGCCAGCAGCCGGACTTACACCGGGGAGCTGTTTTTT

v_gene: TRBV4-3
j_gene: TRBJ1-1
abundance: many
d_gene: .
CDR3aa: CASSQGSAYTGALTEAFF
CDR3nt: TGCGCCAGCAGCCAAGGATCCGCCTACACGGGGGCGCTCACTGAAGCTTTCTTT

v_gene: TRBV5-3
j_gene: TRBJ2-5
abundance: few
d_gene: .
CDR3aa: CASSLWQDWFQETQYF
CDR3nt: TGTGCCAGCAGCCTCTGGCAGGACTGGTTTCAAGAGACCCAGTACTTC

v_gene: TRBV29-1
j_gene: TRBJ2-7
abundance: many
d_gene: .
CDR3aa: CSVTGRSNEQYF
CDR3nt: TGCAGCGTTACGGGACGCTCGAACGAGCAGTACTTC

v_gene: TRBV5-1
j_gene: TRBJ2-3
abundance: .
d_gene: .
CDR3aa: CASSPGQGRTDTQYF
CDR3nt: TGCGCCAGCAGCCCGGGGCAGGGTCGCACAGATACGCAGTATTTT

v_gene: TRBV7-2
j_gene: TRBJ2-7
abundance: .
d_gene: .
CDR3aa: CASTMGGQRYEQYF
CDR3nt: TGTGCCAGCACCATGGGGGGCCAGAGGTACGAGCAGTACTTC

v_gene: TRBV6-1
j_gene: TRBJ1-2
abundance: .
d_gene: .
CDR3aa: CASHSVGYGYTF
CDR3nt: TGTGCCAGCCATTCCGTGGGATATGGCTACACCTTC

v_gene: TRBV18
j_gene: TRBJ2-1
abundance: .
d_gene: TRBD2
CDR3aa: CASSPPGLGDEQFF
CDR3nt: TGTGCCAGCTCACCACCGGGACTAGGGGATGAGCAGTTCTTC

v_gene: TRBV3-1
j_gene: TRBJ1-2
abundance: many
d_gene: .
CDR3aa: CASSQGWGQNYGYTF
CDR3nt: TGTGCCAGCAGCCAAGGTTGGGGTCAAAACTATGGCTACACCTTC

v_gene: TRBV28
j_gene: TRBJ2-5
abundance: .
d_gene: .
CDR3aa: CASSLTSGRSIRQETQNF
CDR3nt: TGTGCCAGCAGTTTGACTAGTGGGAGAAGTATTCGCCAAGAGACCCAGAACTTC

v_gene: TRBV29-1
j_gene: TRBJ2-1
abundance: many
d_gene: TRBD2
CDR3aa: CSVYLTSGRNNEQFF
CDR3nt: TGCAGCGTTTACCTGACTAGCGGGAGGAACAATGAGCAGTTCTTC

v_gene: TRBV9
j_gene: TRBJ1-2
abundance: many
d_gene: .
CDR3aa: CASSPRLPTGNNYGYTF
CDR3nt: TGTGCCAGCAGCCCCCGTTTGCCGACAGGCAATAACTATGGCTACACCTTC

v_gene: TRBV25-1
j_gene: TRBJ2-1
abundance: many
d_gene: TRBD1
CDR3aa: CASSEFGTGTYNEQFF
CDR3nt: TGTGCCAGCAGTGAATTCGGGACAGGGACCTACAATGAGCAGTTCTTC

v_gene: TRBV5-1
j_gene: TRBJ1-1
abundance: many
d_gene: .
CDR3aa: CASSPVPNPNTEAFF
CDR3nt: TGCGCCAGCAGCCCGGTACCGAACCCGAACACTGAAGCTTTCTTT

v_gene: TRBV28
j_gene: TRBJ2-1
abundance: many
d_gene: .
CDR3aa: CASSGIDEQFF
CDR3nt: TGTGCCAGCAGTGGAATAGACGAGCAGTTCTTC

v_gene: TRBV11-2
j_gene: TRBJ2-1
abundance: .
d_gene: .
CDR3aa: CASSLDLGLEEQFF
CDR3nt: TGTGCCAGCAGCTTAGATCTGGGACTCGAGGAGCAGTTCTTC

v_gene: TRBV3-1
j_gene: TRBJ1-1
abundance: many
d_gene: TRBD1
CDR3aa: CASSQDCAGGTEAFF
CDR3nt: TGTGCCAGCAGCCAAGATTGTGCAGGGGGCACTGAAGCTTTCTTT

v_gene: TRBV7-2
j_gene: TRBJ2-3
abundance: many
d_gene: TRBD2
CDR3aa: CASSFIAGAGDTQYF
CDR3nt: TGTGCCAGCAGCTTCATAGCGGGAGCCGGGGATACGCAGTATTTT

v_gene: TRBV12-3/TRBV12-4
j_gene: TRBJ2-3
abundance: .
d_gene: TRBD1
CDR3aa: CASSSGTVSTDTQYF
CDR3nt: TGTGCCAGCAGTTCCGGGACAGTTAGCACAGATACGCAGTATTTT

v_gene: TRBV29-1
j_gene: TRBJ1-5
abundance: many
d_gene: .
CDR3aa: CSVGSNQPQHF
CDR3nt: TGCAGCGTTGGCAGCAATCAGCCCCAGCATTTT

v_gene: TRBV7-8
j_gene: TRBJ2-7
abundance: few
d_gene: TRBD1
CDR3aa: CASSLVGTAYEQYF
CDR3nt: TGTGCCAGCAGCTTAGTCGGGACAGCATACGAGCAGTACTTC

v_gene: TRBV12-3/TRBV12-4
j_gene: TRBJ2-6
abundance: many
d_gene: .
CDR3aa: CASNRPGANVLTF
CDR3nt: TGTGCCAGCAACAGGCCTGGGGCCAACGTCCTGACTTTC

v_gene: TRBV7-6
j_gene: TRBJ2-1
abundance: many
d_gene: .
CDR3aa: CASSPSRYNEQFF
CDR3nt: TGTGCCAGCAGCCCCAGTCGGTACAATGAGCAGTTCTTC